This TCR beta chain was sequenced for a study of identical twins' blood T cells. The study, taken as a whole, reports: Top TCRbeta clonotypes were shared more with twin than unrelated donors.

The V gene lost 9 bases and the J gene lost 5 bases, with 16 bases spanning the gap. CDR1 and CDR2 (germline): ENHRY, SYGVKD. CDR3 length equals 13 residues. In regard to this clonotype: What it binds is not known.

Three pairs of healthy female monozygous twins were the donors. TCRdb re-called the 5' RACE reads through MiXCR, storing one row per CDR3 protein. The table records hundreds of thousands of distinct CDR3 sequences, more than 25% of them present only once. Sequencing was carried out using PBMCs. V and J are TRBV10-3 and TRBJ1-1; D may be TRBD1 (6 bases). This sequence originates from a woman aged 18 to 55 in good health. The CDR3 loop is CAIRTVKGTEAFF. The CDR3 DNA sequence: TGTGCCATAAGGACAGTTAAGGGTACTGAAGCTTTCTTT.